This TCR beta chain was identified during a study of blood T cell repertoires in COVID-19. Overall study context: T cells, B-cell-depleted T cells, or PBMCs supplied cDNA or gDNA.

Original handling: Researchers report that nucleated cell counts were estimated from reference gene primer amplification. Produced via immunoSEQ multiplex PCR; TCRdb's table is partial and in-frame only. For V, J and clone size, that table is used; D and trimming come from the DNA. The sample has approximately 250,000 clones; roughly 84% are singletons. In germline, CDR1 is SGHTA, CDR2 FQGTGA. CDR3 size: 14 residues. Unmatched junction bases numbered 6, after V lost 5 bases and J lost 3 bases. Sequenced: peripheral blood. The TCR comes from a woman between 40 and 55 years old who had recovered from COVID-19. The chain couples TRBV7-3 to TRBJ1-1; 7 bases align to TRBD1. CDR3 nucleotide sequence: TGTGCCAGCAGCCAACAGGGGATGGACACTGAAGCTTTCTTT. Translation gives CASSQQGMDTEAFF.